This T cell receptor (beta chain) was captured by sequencing in a study of blood T cell repertoires in COVID-19. Study details: COVID-19 samples, acute and convalescent, were from the United States, Italy and Spain. PBMCs, B-cell-depleted T cells, or T cells were the source of the cDNA or gDNA that made up the material.

The CDR3 has 16 amino acids. CDR1 is SEHNR and CDR2 is FQNEAQ in the germline V gene (reference sequence). V was pared by 5 bases and J by 0 bases, with 2 bases of the junction left unmatched. Per the original data handling: Amplification with reference gene primers provided the estimates of nucleated cell counts. This table comes from immunoSEQ multiplex PCR, and its TCRdb copy is limited to in-frame clones, with some not included. That table furnishes V, J and clone size, whereas the DNA furnished D and trimming. The table records 100,000 to 150,000 clones, roughly three quarters of them present only once.

Sequenced input: peripheral blood. The rearrangement joins TRBV7-9 to TRBJ2-3, with TRBD2 matching over 13 bases. This clonotype originated in a woman between 70 and 85 years old with acute or convalescent COVID-19. The CDR3: CASSPGLAGSTDTQYF. DNA of the CDR3: TGTGCCAGCAGCCCGGGACTAGCGGGGAGCACAGATACGCAGTATTTT.